What follows describes a single T cell receptor (beta chain). What it binds is not known. This specimen comes from a study of PD-L1 blockade in urothelial cancer. At the level of the study: Atezolizumab 1,200 mg was given intravenously every 3 weeks, starting 2014. The authors examined blood 3 weeks (second dose) and 6 weeks after treatment start.

Study-wide results and limits: Clonality of blood TCR below the median before treatment predicted better survival.

Documented time point: peripheral blood 6 weeks after treatment start. Generated by immunoSEQ multiplex PCR, the TCRdb table keeps only in-frame clones and is missing some. The sample includes approximately 47,000 clones, roughly 80% of them seen just once. The CDR3 spans 16 residues. In germline, CDR1 is MDHEN, CDR2 SYDVKM. J gave up 0 bases and V 6 bases, and 5 bases lay outside the gene matches. Source: PBMCs, taken around atezolizumab (anti-PD-L1) treatment. The chain recombines TRBV28 with TRBJ2-1; 10 nucleotides line up with TRBD2. The source of this sequence is a man in his 70s with urothelial cancer. This chain's CDR3 is CASRIASGSSYNEQFF. For the CDR3, the DNA is TGTGCCAGCAGGATAGCTAGCGGGAGCTCCTACAATGAGCAGTTCTTC.